Shown below are 26 T cell receptor beta chains from a single sample sequenced in a study of blood T cell repertoires in COVID-19. Measured with immunoSEQ multiplex PCR; TCRdb has only the in-frame clones, and not every one. The repertoire holds roughly 18,000 clones, with 75% to 90% as singletons. The sequenced sample consisted of peripheral blood. These receptors originate from an elderly man with acute or convalescent COVID-19.

For this clone: In the same sample, other DNA sequences code for this CDR3. This rearrangement joins TRBV2 to TRBJ2-2, with D uncertain. Germline V gene sequence: CDR1 SNHLY, CDR2 FYNNEI. The CDR3 extends over 12 amino acids. V lost 6 bases and J 7 bases, leaving 9 bases between the germline ends. The CDR3 DNA reads as TGTGCCAGCAGCGGTTCAGGCGGGGAGCTGTTTTTT. This codes for CASSGSGGELFF.

The V gene is TRBV2, the J gene TRBJ2-1, with TRBD2 identical over 7 bases. Germline CDR1 reads SNHLY; CDR2 reads FYNNEI. With V trimmed by 2 bases and J by 8 bases, 6 bases remained unmatched. The CDR3 is 14 amino acids. The CDR3: CASSERTRLDEQFF. CDR3 coding DNA: TGTGCCAGCAGTGAACGGACTAGATTGGATGAGCAGTTCTTC.

With regard to this clone: The limits of the CDR3 on the DNA are not certain, so only TCRdb's listed CDR3 is given. The rearrangement uses TRBV12-2 and TRBJ1-5; the table's D gene call, TRBD1, was not cross checked with the DNA. TRBV12-2 is a recognized pseudogene. The CDR3 contains 17 residues when both ends are counted. This chain's CDR3 is CASRLVGLGANNQPQHF.

The V call is TRBV14, the J call TRBJ2-7, with 7 bases matching TRBD1. Germline CDR1 is SGHDN and CDR2 is FVKESK. The CDR3 spans 14 residues. The V and J ends lost 4 bases and 2 bases, in that order; junction bases with no gene match: 5. The CDR3 DNA follows: TGTGCCAGCAGCCCAAGGACAGGAACCTACGAGCAGTACTTC. Its protein product is CASSPRTGTYEQYF.

The chain couples TRBV5-1 to TRBJ2-3; D perhaps matches TRBD2 (6 bases). This CDR3 has 14 residues. V was clipped by 2 bases and J by 2 bases, with 9 bases between them. The germline gives CDR1 SGHRS, CDR2 YFSETQ. CDR3 nucleotides: TGCGCCAGCAGCTTAGGGGACTTCACAGATACGCAGTATTTT. Residues: CASSLGDFTDTQYF.

The chain joins TRBV30 to TRBJ1-4; TRBD1 matches 9 bases. This CDR3 has 16 amino acids. Per the germline V gene, CDR1 is GTSNPN and CDR2 is SVGIG (reference sequence). After removal of 7 bases from V and 3 bases from J, the junction contained 12 bases not matched to a gene. In nucleotides, the CDR3 is TGTGCCTCGACCGCCGGGACAGGGATATCTAATGAAAAACTGTTTTTT. Translating it yields CASTAGTGISNEKLFF.

The table lists this clone with a count of one. An end of the junction does not agree with germline; a read error may underlie this. The chain is built from TRBV5-5 and TRBJ2-7; tentative D call: TRBD1 (6 bases). CDR3 size: 14 residues. The V gene's germline CDR1 is SGHKS and CDR2 YYEKEE (reference sequence). This CDR3 reads CASTLTQGYDEQYF. The CDR3 DNA reads as TGTGCCAGCACCTTGACCCAGGGGTACGACGAGCAGTACTTC.

This clone was seen just once. The rearrangement links TRBV25-1 to TRBJ1-2; D possibly corresponds to TRBD1 (6 bases). This CDR3 comprises 12 residues. Per the germline V gene, CDR1 is MGHDK and CDR2 is SYGVNS. V was shortened by 6 bases and J by 8 bases, with 13 bases between the two germline ends. In DNA, the CDR3 is TGTGCCAGCAGCGGACTCAGGGGAGGCTACACCTTC. It translates to CASSGLRGGYTF.

The chain couples TRBV7-2 to TRBJ1-1; the D is unclear. Trimming stripped 1 base from V and 1 base from J, with 7 bases between. The V gene's germline CDR1 is SGHTA and CDR2 FQGNSA. The CDR3 totals 14 residues. Here the CDR3 reads CASSLGPRNTEAFF. The CDR3 region has the DNA TGTGCCAGCAGCTTAGGTCCTAGGAACACTGAAGCTTTCTTT. Supplemented by reference TRBV7-2 and TRBJ1-1, the full variable domain reads GAGVSQSPSNKVTEKGKDVELRCDPISGHTALYWYRQSLGQGLEFLIYFQGNSAPDKSGLPSDRFSAERTGGSVSTLTIQRTQQEDSAVYLCASSLGPRNTEAFFGQGTRLTVV.

The chain employs TRBV7-2 and TRBJ2-3; TRBD1 is a possible D gene (6 bases). V dropped 5 bases and J dropped 0 bases, with 15 bases sitting between them. The CDR3 covers 16 residues. In germline, CDR1 is SGHTA, CDR2 FQGNSA. The DNA of the CDR3 is TGTGCCAGCAGCCTTCGCCAGACAGGAAGCACAGATACGCAGTATTTT. Encoded protein: CASSLRQTGSTDTQYF. Filled out from reference TRBV7-2 and TRBJ2-3, the complete variable domain reads GAGVSQSPSNKVTEKGKDVELRCDPISGHTALYWYRQSLGQGLEFLIYFQGNSAPDKSGLPSDRFSAERTGGSVSTLTIQRTQQEDSAVYLCASSLRQTGSTDTQYFGPGTRLTVL.

V is TRBV5-1 and J is TRBJ2-7; 10 bases map to TRBD1. The V segment lost 1 base and the J segment 2 bases; nucleotides outside the gene matches: 3. The CDR3 has 15 residues. CDR1 and CDR2 (germline): SGHRS, YFSETQ. Here the CDR3 reads CASSLPGTGAYEQYF. In nucleotides, the CDR3 is TGCGCCAGCAGCTTGCCCGGGACAGGGGCCTACGAGCAGTACTTC.

This clone was detected only a few times. This rearrangement joins TRBV29-1 to TRBJ1-5; D is possibly TRBD1 (5 bases). Germline loops: CDR1 SQVTM, CDR2 ANQGSEA. V lost 6 bases and J 4 bases, leaving 16 bases between the germline ends. This CDR3 contains 14 residues. This chain's CDR3 is CSVGTEGLNQPQHF. As DNA, the CDR3 is TGCAGCGTCGGGACTGAAGGGCTTAATCAGCCCCAGCATTTT.

This clone was recorded only once. The rearrangement links TRBV7-9 to TRBJ1-1; the match to TRBD1 covers 8 bases. With V trimmed by 0 bases and J by 8 bases, 5 bases remained unmatched. CDR1 SEHNR and CDR2 FQNEAQ come from the germline V gene (reference sequence). The CDR3 totals 14 residues. CDR3 bases: TGTGCCAGCAGCTTAGCGCTGGGGGACAGGGAAGCTTTCTTT. This sequence encodes CASSLALGDREAFF.

The chain joins TRBV6-2 or TRBV6-3 to TRBJ1-5; a possible D gene is TRBD1 (6 bases). Trimming cost V 5 bases and J 12 bases, with 20 bases left between them. Germline V gene sequence: CDR1 MNHEY, CDR2 SVGEGT. The CDR3 is 14 residues long. Written as DNA, the CDR3 is TGTGCCAGCAGTACACAGGGTCTAATAAGCGTCCAGCATTTT. It encodes CASSTQGLISVQHF.

This clone came up a few times. This rearrangement joins TRBV7-2 to TRBJ2-7; TRBD2 agrees at 10 bases. The CDR3 contains 16 residues. The V gene end was trimmed by 5 bases and the J gene end by 6 bases; junction bases not matched to a gene: 13. The V gene's germline CDR1 is SGHTA and CDR2 FQGNSA. As DNA, the CDR3 is TGTGCCAGCAGCCCACTAGCGGGGACGGTGGTGGGCGAGCAGTACTTC. This sequence encodes CASSPLAGTVVGEQYF.

The V gene is TRBV6-6, the J gene TRBJ1-2, with TRBD1 identical over 7 bases. The CDR3 spans 15 residues. The V segment lost 6 bases and the J segment 0 bases; nucleotides outside the gene matches: 7. Germline-derived CDR1 and CDR2 are MNHNY and SVGAGI (reference sequence). The CDR3 loop is CASSPGTDPNYGYTF. The CDR3 DNA reads TGTGCCAGCAGCCCCGGGACAGACCCTAACTATGGCTACACCTTC.

The chain couples TRBV12-3 or TRBV12-4 to TRBJ2-5; D may be TRBD2 (6 bases). Trimming pared 6 bases from V and 7 bases from J, leaving 15 bases between. CDR3 size: 13 residues. CDR3 loop: CASRRLDIGTQYF. In DNA form, the CDR3 reads TGTGCCAGCAGACGACTAGACATAGGGACCCAGTACTTC.

The CDR3, as DNA: TGTGCCAGCAGCTTCAGTAGCAATCAGCCCCAGCATTTT. Residues: CASSFSSNQPQHF. The V call is TRBV7-2, the J call TRBJ1-5; no definite D call. V was clipped by 3 bases and J by 0 bases, with 3 bases between them. The CDR3 runs 13 residues. Germline loops: CDR1 SGHTA, CDR2 FQGNSA.

This clone turned up a few times. V gene TRBV6-5 combines with J gene TRBJ2-7; maybe TRBD1 (6 bases). The CDR3 has 14 amino acids. Germline assignment: CDR1 MNHEY and CDR2 SVGAGI. The V end was cut by 6 bases, the J end by 2 bases, with 14 bases between. CDR3 nucleotide sequence: TGTGCCAGCAGCCGTGGGGACACGACCTACGAGCAGTACTTC. Translation: CASSRGDTTYEQYF.

The chain is built from TRBV6-2 or TRBV6-3 and TRBJ2-2, with D uncertain. Between the trimmed V and J ends, which lost 0 bases and 5 bases, there was a span of 10 bases. Germline values: CDR1 MNHEY, CDR2 SVGEGT. The CDR3 contains 15 residues. The CDR3 is CASSYSPKETGELFF. In DNA form, the CDR3 reads TGTGCCAGCAGTTACTCGCCGAAGGAGACCGGGGAGCTGTTTTTT.

The V call is TRBV9, the J call TRBJ2-2; D is unclear. This CDR3 has 14 amino acids. The germline CDR1 and CDR2 sequences are SGDLS and YYNGEE. The V end lost 0 bases, the J end lost 6 bases, and 9 bases lay between the germline ends. The CDR3 reads CASSVEGSSGELFF. In DNA form, the CDR3 reads TGTGCCAGCAGCGTAGAAGGTAGCTCCGGGGAGCTGTTTTTT.

This chain uses TRBV6-1 with TRBJ1-2; 10 positions agree with TRBD1. Trimming at V came to 3 bases and at J to 4 bases, leaving 5 bases not matched to a gene. The CDR3 is 15 residues long. Germline V CDR1 and CDR2: MNHNS, SASEGT. The CDR3 reads CASSDRQGASYGYTF. DNA of the CDR3: TGTGCCAGCAGTGACCGACAGGGGGCTAGCTATGGCTACACCTTC.

This chain's CDR3 is CASSSRFSGANVLTF. In DNA, the CDR3 is TGTGCCAGCTCTTCGCGGTTCTCTGGGGCCAACGTCCTGACTTTC. This chain uses TRBV6-5 with TRBJ2-6; D is undetermined. In germline, CDR1 is MNHEY, CDR2 SVGAGI. This CDR3 comprises 15 residues. The germline V and J ends were trimmed by 8 bases and 0 bases, with 11 bases remaining between them.

This chain joins TRBV14 and TRBJ2-7, with 7 bases aligning to TRBD2. There are 17 residues in the CDR3. Germline V lookup: CDR1 SGHDN, CDR2 FVKESK. Trimming took 1 base from V and 2 from J; bases not matched to a gene: 11. In DNA, the CDR3 is TGTGCCAGCAGCCAAGGGATTCTTAGGGGAGGGACCTACGAGCAGTACTTC. It translates to CASSQGILRGGTYEQYF.

V gene TRBV7-2 combines with J gene TRBJ1-6; 8 positions match TRBD1. V dropped 7 bases and J dropped 5; count of bases not matched to a gene: 7. Germline CDR1 reads SGHTA; CDR2 reads FQGNSA. The CDR3 is 15 residues long. DNA for the CDR3: TGTGCCAGCAAATATCAGGGACAGGATAATTCACCCCTCCACTTT. It encodes CASKYQGQDNSPLHF.

The chain carries TRBV7-2 and TRBJ2-2, with TRBD1 matching 9 bases. This CDR3 contains 15 residues. V lost 5 bases and J lost 6; bases outside the gene matches: 7. CDR1 is SGHTA and CDR2 is FQGNSA in the germline V gene. CDR3 DNA sequence: TGTGCCAGCAGCCCGAAAGGGACAGGGTCCGGGGAGCTGTTTTTT. Translation gives CASSPKGTGSGELFF.